This entry describes one T cell receptor (beta chain). The method was immunoSEQ multiplex PCR; TCRdb's version includes in-frame clones alone and lacks a portion of them. The sample shows 75,000 to 95,000 clones, roughly 96% of them seen only once. Germline CDR1 SEHNR, CDR2 FQNEAQ (reference sequence). V was pared by 2 bases and J by 8 bases, with 15 bases of the junction left unmatched. This CDR3 has 18 residues. The record originates from a study of technical replicates of blood from a few donors. The J gene is TRBJ2-1, the V gene TRBV7-9, with TRBD2 matching 10 bases. The receptor was derived from a human donor in good health. Sequencing was performed on T cells isolated from PBMCs. The CDR3 DNA is TGTGCCAGCAGCTTATCTAGCGGGAGCCGCCGACCTTACCATGAGCAGTTCTTC. Its protein is CASSLSSGSRRPYHEQFF.